A single sample gave rise to the 20 T cell receptor beta chains below, sequenced in a study of shared clonotypes between healthy human individuals. CD45RO-negative cells were positively selected for CCR7, leaving out terminally differentiated effector memory CD45RA+ cells. Some clones are missing from TCRdb's copy, which holds only in-frame ones; the method was immunoSEQ multiplex PCR. The table shows about 1,900,000 clones, with about 95% occurring only once. Sample: naive CD8+ T cells sorted from blood. The receptor set was obtained from a man between 18 and 35 years old in good health.

This chain joins TRBV19 and TRBJ1-1; D gene ambiguous. From germline, CDR1 is LNHDA and CDR2 SQIVND (reference sequence). CDR3 length equals 16 residues. Trimming removed 6 bases at V and 5 bases at J, with 22 bases between. The CDR3 DNA reads as TGTGCCAGTAGAGCTTGGACGGAGTCTGCGAGGACTGAAGCTTTCTTT. It encodes CASRAWTESARTEAFF.

This chain links TRBV7-6 with TRBJ2-3, with 8 bases aligning to TRBD2. Per germline, CDR1 SGHVS and CDR2 FNYEAQ. The trim removed 2 bases at V and 5 bases at J, leaving 9 bases unmatched. The CDR3 is 16 amino acids. The CDR3 DNA reads TGTGCCAGCAGCTTATCGATAGCGGGAACCTTAGATACGCAGTATTTT. Translating gives CASSLSIAGTLDTQYF. The full variable domain, in which reference TRBV7-6 and TRBJ2-3 provide the parts outside the CDR3, is GAGVSQSPRYKVTKRGQDVALRCDPISGHVSLYWYRQALGQGPEFLTYFNYEAQQDKSGLPNDRFSAERPEGSISTLTIQRTEQRDSAMYRCASSLSIAGTLDTQYFGPGTRLTVL.

The chain combines TRBV7-2 with TRBJ2-7; tentative D call: TRBD1 (5 bases). Trimming removed 2 bases from V and 0 bases from J, with 17 bases in between. The CDR3 runs 17 residues. Per the germline V gene, CDR1 is SGHTA and CDR2 is FQGNSA. The CDR3 nucleotides read TGTGCCAGCAGCTTAATCTCAACGACAGAGAGCTCCTACGAGCAGTACTTC. It is translated as CASSLISTTESSYEQYF.

V usage is TRBV29-1 and J usage is TRBJ2-3; 15 bases fit TRBD2. Germline V gives CDR1 SQVTM, CDR2 ANQGSEA. This CDR3 is 19 amino acids long. J was trimmed by 5 bases and V by 3 bases; bases with no gene match: 15. The CDR3 loop is CSVEYPVGLAGGQRDTQYF. The CDR3 DNA follows: TGCAGCGTTGAGTACCCCGTTGGACTAGCGGGGGGGCAGAGAGATACGCAGTATTTT.

This clone was detected only once. The chain has TRBV10-3 and TRBJ2-3; the match to TRBD1 covers 7 bases. Germline trimming cut 4 bases from V and 4 bases from J; bases unmatched to any gene: 8. The CDR3 covers 15 residues. Germline lookup yields CDR1 ENHRY and CDR2 SYGVKD. Written as DNA, the CDR3 is TGTGCCATCAGTGCCCCATTAACAGGGGCAGATACGCAGTATTTT. Amino acid sequence: CAISAPLTGADTQYF.

This chain links TRBV5-4 with TRBJ1-1; weak D call: TRBD1 (5 bases). The CDR3 is made up of 15 amino acids. Per the germline V gene, CDR1 is SGHNT and CDR2 is YYREEE (reference sequence). V was clipped by 4 bases and J by 0 bases, with 13 bases between them. The CDR3 here is CASSPKGALNTEAFF. For the CDR3, the DNA is TGTGCCAGCAGCCCCAAAGGGGCCTTGAACACTGAAGCTTTCTTT.

The rearrangement links TRBV19 to TRBJ2-3, with TRBD2 matching over 7 bases. This CDR3 spans 14 amino acids. V lost 1 base and J lost 4; bases outside the gene matches: 2. Germline V gene data show CDR1 as LNHDA and CDR2 as SQIVND (reference sequence). CDR3 nucleotide sequence: TGTGCCAGTAGTATAGGGGCGGGAGCAGATACGCAGTATTTT. This encodes CASSIGAGADTQYF.

Of note for this clone: The same CDR3 is also encoded by other DNA sequences in this sample. This sequence joins TRBV28 and TRBJ2-6; 8 nucleotides match TRBD1. The CDR3 contains 15 residues. V lost 3 bases to trimming and J lost 4 bases; unmatched junction nucleotides: 2. Germline CDR1 and CDR2: MDHEN and SYDVKM. CDR3 DNA sequence: TGTGCCAGCAGTTTCAGGGGGCTAGGGGCCAACGTCCTGACTTTC. Amino acid sequence: CASSFRGLGANVLTF.

The rearrangement links TRBV29-1 to TRBJ2-6; TRBD1 might be the D (6 bases). V lost 5 bases and J lost 2, with 22 bases in between. There are 18 residues in the CDR3. Per the germline V gene, CDR1 is SQVTM and CDR2 is ANQGSEA. The CDR3, as DNA: TGCAGCGTTTTCTCAACGGGACATACTACTACTGGGGCCAACGTCCTGACTTTC. Encoded protein: CSVFSTGHTTTGANVLTF. The full variable domain, with the rest looked up from reference TRBV29-1 and TRBJ2-6, is SAVISQKPSRDICQRGTSLTIQCQVDSQVTMMFWYRQQPGQSLTLIATANQGSEATYESGFVIDKFPISRPNLTFSTLTVSNMSPEDSSIYLCSVFSTGHTTTGANVLTFGAGSRLTVL.

Turning to this clone: Other DNA sequences in the sample encode the same CDR3. This rearrangement joins TRBV6-1 to TRBJ2-3; a weak D match, TRBD1 (6 bases). V lost 4 bases and J 2 bases, leaving 10 bases between the germline ends. The germline CDR1 and CDR2 sequences are MNHNS and SASEGT. The CDR3 covers 14 residues. The CDR3 protein is CASSALGATDTQYF. The CDR3, as DNA: TGTGCCAGCAGTGCCCTGGGGGCCACAGATACGCAGTATTTT.

The V gene is TRBV29-1, the J gene TRBJ2-7; D could derive from TRBD1 or TRBD2 (5 bases each). The V and J ends lost 0 bases and 0 bases respectively, with 12 bases between them. Germline loops: CDR1 SQVTM, CDR2 ANQGSEA. This CDR3 region has 15 residues. DNA for the CDR3: TGCAGCGTTGAAGATTGGGACGGCCTCTCCTACGAGCAGTACTTC. This sequence encodes CSVEDWDGLSYEQYF.

V is TRBV5-8 and J is TRBJ2-7, with D perhaps matching TRBD2 (8 bases). Germline values: CDR1 SGHTS, CDR2 YDEGEE. V was clipped by 1 base and J by 4 bases, with 30 bases between them. The length of the CDR3 is 20 residues. The CDR3 DNA is TGTGCCAGCAGCTTGTACCTACCGGGGGGGCTCCGGGACAGACTATACGAGCAGTACTTC. Its protein product is CASSLYLPGGLRDRLYEQYF.

The chain joins TRBV10-3 to TRBJ1-2; TRBD1 matches 8 bases. This CDR3 spans 11 amino acids. Germline assignment: CDR1 ENHRY and CDR2 SYGVKD. V lost 9 bases to trimming and J lost 8 bases; unmatched junction nucleotides: 5. The CDR3 is CAIETGEGYTF. CDR3 bases: TGTGCCATTGAGACAGGGGAAGGCTACACCTTC.

The chain joins TRBV9 to TRBJ1-4; 8 bases are a match to TRBD1. The length of the CDR3 is 15 residues. Germline values: CDR1 SGDLS, CDR2 YYNGEE. Unmatched junction bases numbered 7, after V lost 3 bases and J lost 6 bases. CDR3 sequence: CASSGPGGRDEKLFF. CDR3 nucleotides: TGTGCCAGCAGCGGGCCAGGGGGCCGGGATGAAAAACTGTTTTTT. Variable domain in full (rest from reference TRBV9 and TRBJ1-4): DSGVTQTPKHLITATGQRVTLRCSPRSGDLSVYWYQQSLDQGLQFLIQYYNGEERAKGNILERFSAQQFPDLHSELNLSSLELGDSALYFCASSGPGGRDEKLFFGSGTQLSVL.

This clone has a handful of counts. V and J are TRBV7-9 and TRBJ1-6; the match to TRBD1 covers 8 bases. Trimming cost V 0 bases and J 8 bases; bases outside gene matches: 3. Germline CDR1 SEHNR, CDR2 FQNEAQ (reference sequence). There are 15 residues in the CDR3. The CDR3 reads CASSLASGGDSPLHF. In DNA form, the CDR3 reads TGTGCCAGCAGCTTAGCTTCAGGGGGCGATTCACCCCTCCACTTT.

V usage is TRBV27 and J usage is TRBJ1-2; D call uncertain. This CDR3 has 13 residues. V lost 1 base and J 3 bases, leaving 6 bases between the germline ends. CDR1 and CDR2 from the germline V gene are MNHEY and SMNVEV (reference sequence). Here the CDR3 DNA reads TGTGCCAGCAGTTTATTGGGATACTATGGCTACACCTTC. This gives the protein CASSLLGYYGYTF.

The chain couples TRBV7-6 to TRBJ2-7; TRBD1 matches at 7 bases. V trimming: 4 bases; J trimming: 4 bases; junction bases outside the gene matches: 16. There are 17 residues in the CDR3. Germline values: CDR1 SGHVS, CDR2 FNYEAQ. The CDR3 spells CASSSSLSGTEGYEQYF. The CDR3 region has the DNA TGTGCCAGCAGCTCTAGCTTGTCCGGGACAGAGGGTTACGAGCAGTACTTC.

This clone was picked up one time. This rearrangement joins TRBV5-4 to TRBJ2-7; D may be TRBD1 or TRBD2 (6 bases each). CDR1 SGHNT and CDR2 YYREEE come from the germline V gene (reference sequence). This CDR3 has 15 amino acids. The V end was cut by 2 bases, the J end by 3 bases, with 15 bases between. The DNA for the CDR3 is TGTGCCAGCAGCTTTGTTGGGGGGCGAGACTACGAGCAGTACTTC. This codes for CASSFVGGRDYEQYF.

This chain joins TRBV7-9 and TRBJ1-2; D is unresolved. The CDR3 is 13 residues long. V lost 1 base to trimming and J lost 7 bases, with 10 bases between them. The germline gives CDR1 SEHNR, CDR2 FQNEAQ (reference sequence). DNA for the CDR3: TGTGCCAGCAGCTTAGGTTACGAGGTTGGCTACACCTTC. Translation gives CASSLGYEVGYTF.

The rearrangement uses TRBV28 and TRBJ1-2; TRBD1 might be the D (6 bases). This CDR3 region has 16 residues. The germline CDR1 and CDR2 sequences are MDHEN and SYDVKM. V lost 6 bases to trimming and J lost 4 bases, with 21 bases between them. Here the CDR3 DNA reads TGTGCCAGCAGCCCCCACCCCAGGGGAGACGGCTATGGCTACACCTTC. Residues: CASSPHPRGDGYGYTF.